The 9 T cell receptor beta chains below come from one sample, sequenced in a study of shared clonotypes between healthy human individuals. Naive CD8 cells lacked CD45RO and underwent positive selection for CCR7, leaving out terminally differentiated effector memory CD45RA+ cells. Profiled with immunoSEQ multiplex PCR; TCRdb holds only in-frame clones, not every one. The table has some 1,900,000 clones, over 85% seen once. Sequenced sample: naive CD8+ T cells sorted from blood. The origin of the receptors is a man between 18 and 29 years old in good health.

V usage is TRBV2 and J usage is TRBJ1-5; a possible D gene is TRBD1 (5 bases). The germline CDR1 and CDR2 sequences are SNHLY and FYNNEI. Trimming took off 7 bases at V and 4 bases at J, with 17 bases between the two ends. The CDR3 totals 15 residues. The CDR3 region is CASMPVGLLNQPQHF. In nucleotides, the CDR3 is TGTGCCAGCATGCCCGTGGGACTTCTAAATCAGCCCCAGCATTTT.

This clone was picked up one time. The CDR3 loop is CASSYGTLGEQFF. CDR3 DNA: TGTGCCAGCAGCTACGGGACGTTAGGTGAGCAGTTCTTC. V usage is TRBV11-2 and J usage is TRBJ2-1; possibly TRBD1 or TRBD2 for D (5 bases each). Trimming stripped 4 bases from V and 9 bases from J, with 13 bases between. The length of the CDR3 is 13 residues. The germline gives CDR1 SGHAT, CDR2 FQNNGV.

The J gene is TRBJ1-1, the V gene TRBV5-4; TRBD1 agrees at 11 bases. The V gene end was trimmed by 3 bases and the J gene end by 0 bases; junction bases not matched to a gene: 4. The CDR3 consists of 16 residues. Germline assignment: CDR1 SGHNT and CDR2 YYREEE (reference sequence). This chain's CDR3 is CASSWDRGILNTEAFF. CDR3 DNA: TGTGCCAGCAGCTGGGACAGGGGGATTTTGAACACTGAAGCTTTCTTT. Full variable domain (missing parts from reference TRBV5-4 and TRBJ1-1): ETGVTQSPTHLIKTRGQQVTLRCSSQSGHNTVSWYQQALGQGPQFIFQYYREEENGRGNFPPRFSGLQFPNYSSELNVNALELDDSALYLCASSWDRGILNTEAFFGQGTRLTVV.

The gene calls are TRBV5-1 and TRBJ1-1; weak D call: TRBD1 (5 bases). This CDR3 comprises 15 residues. Trimming stripped 2 bases from V and 4 bases from J, with 15 bases between. The germline V gene has CDR1 SGHRS and CDR2 YFSETQ. The CDR3 DNA is TGCGCCAGCAGCTTCGGTCGGGGCGAATTCACTGAAGCTTTCTTT. This gives the protein CASSFGRGEFTEAFF.

This clone was found once. The genes are TRBV13 and TRBJ1-1; TRBD1 agrees at 9 bases. Germline assignment: CDR1 PRHDT and CDR2 FYEKMQ (reference sequence). With 5 bases clipped from V and 5 bases from J, the junction kept 9 bases outside the gene matches. The CDR3 is 15 residues long. CDR3 sequence: CASSDTGTGQTEAFF. The CDR3 DNA follows: TGTGCCAGCAGCGATACCGGGACAGGGCAGACTGAAGCTTTCTTT.

The genes are TRBV30 and TRBJ2-7; D might be TRBD1 (5 bases). CDR3 length: 14 residues. The germline CDR1 and CDR2 sequences are GTSNPN and SVGIG (reference sequence). The V gene lost 0 bases and the J gene lost 4 bases, with 13 bases spanning the gap. This CDR3 reads CAWSVMEGQYEQYF. DNA of the CDR3: TGTGCCTGGAGTGTAATGGAAGGACAATACGAGCAGTACTTC. The variable domain in full, completed from reference TRBV30 and TRBJ2-7, reads SQTIHQWPATLVQPVGSPLSLECTVEGTSNPNLYWYRQAAGRGLQLLFYSVGIGQISSEVPQNLSASRPQDRQFILSSKKLLLSDSGFYLCAWSVMEGQYEQYFGPGTRLTVT.

This chain uses TRBV21-1 with TRBJ1-3; TRBD1, the table's D call, was not compared with the DNA. TRBV21-1 is an annotated pseudogene. The CDR3 contains 16 residues. This CDR3 is CASTREVRGSGNTIYF. DNA of the CDR3: TGTGCCAGCACCCGAGAGGTCAGGGGATCCGGAAACACCATATATTTT.

This clone was recorded once. The V gene is TRBV29-1, the J gene TRBJ2-5; TRBD1 agrees at 11 bases. V lost 2 bases and J lost 4; bases outside the gene matches: 3. CDR3 size: 14 residues. Germline V gene sequence: CDR1 SQVTM, CDR2 ANQGSEA. The DNA for the CDR3 is TGCAGCGTTGAAAGGACAGGGGGCCTAGAGACCCAGTACTTC. It translates to CSVERTGGLETQYF.

With regard to this clone: The sample carries other DNA sequences with the same CDR3. The rearrangement uses TRBV7-9 and TRBJ2-5; TRBD1 matches at 9 bases. The J segment lost 2 bases and the V segment lost 1 base, leaving 2 bases of the junction unmatched. CDR1 and CDR2 from the germline V gene are SEHNR and FQNEAQ (reference sequence). There are 15 residues in the CDR3. The CDR3 nucleotides read TGTGCCAGCAGCTTAGTTGGGACAGGGCAAGAGACCCAGTACTTC. This sequence encodes CASSLVGTGQETQYF.